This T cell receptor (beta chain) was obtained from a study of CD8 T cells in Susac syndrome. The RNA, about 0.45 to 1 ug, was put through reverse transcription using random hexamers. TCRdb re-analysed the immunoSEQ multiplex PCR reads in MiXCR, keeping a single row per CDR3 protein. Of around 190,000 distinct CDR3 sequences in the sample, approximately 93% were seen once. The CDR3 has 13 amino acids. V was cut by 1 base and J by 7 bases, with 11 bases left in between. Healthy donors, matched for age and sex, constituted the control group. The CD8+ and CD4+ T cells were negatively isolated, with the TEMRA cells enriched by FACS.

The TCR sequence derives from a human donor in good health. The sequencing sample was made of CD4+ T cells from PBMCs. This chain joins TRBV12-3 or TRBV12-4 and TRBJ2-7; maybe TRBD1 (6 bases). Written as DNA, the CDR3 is TGTGCCAGCAGTTTAGAGGCAGGGGAAGAGCAGTACTTC. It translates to CASSLEAGEEQYF.